The source of this T cell receptor (beta chain) is a study of graft-versus-host responses after intestinal transplantation. Overall study context: All recipients were transplanted with multivisceral, liver-intestinal, or isolated intestinal grafts. Once they had received anti-thymocyte globulin induction, all recipients took tacrolimus and steroids for about three years. Study-level findings and limits: Within the allografts of patients who had graft-donor T cell macrochimerism, graft-versus-host to host-versus-graft clonal ratios were high. Investigators detected GvH clones in recipient marrow, with some emerging earlier in ileum or blood.

This clone is a singleton in its sample. The antigen remains undetermined. Libraries were prepared by immunoSEQ multiplex PCR; TCRdb keeps only in-frame clonotypes and omits some of them. The data contain about 86,000 clones, roughly 87% of them singletons. Germline trimming cut 4 bases from V and 0 bases from J; bases unmatched to any gene: 7. Germline CDR1 is MDHEN and CDR2 is SYDVKM. The CDR3 length is 17 residues. The starting material was unstimulated CD8+ T cells sorted from spleen or lymph node cells, obtained before intestinal transplant. The TCR comes from a human donor who received an intestinal transplant. The rearrangement joins TRBV28 to TRBJ2-3; the match to TRBD2 covers 10 bases. The CDR3 loop is CASSSPRLAGSTDTQYF. In nucleotides, the CDR3 is TGTGCCAGCAGTTCCCCCCGACTAGCGGGCAGCACAGATACGCAGTATTTT.